Reported below is one T cell receptor beta chain. Its target is unknown. Produced via immunoSEQ multiplex PCR; TCRdb's table is partial and in-frame only. Among approximately 64,000 clones listed, 87% were seen once. The data belong to a study of OX40 agonist ivuxolimab in advanced cancers. Whole-study context: Partial responses were seen in three patients, one with hepatocellular carcinoma and two with cutaneous melanoma. Overall study results and limits: CD4+ and CD8+ blood T cells expanded clonally by week 6 at 0.1 to 3.0 mg/kg. Average numbers of expanded clones were greater in CD8+ T cells than in CD4+.

The V gene lost 0 bases and the J gene lost 10 bases, with 16 bases spanning the gap. Germline values: CDR1 LGHNA, CDR2 YNFKEQ. The CDR3 is 15 residues long. The source was CD4+ or CD8+ T cells sorted from blood, collected in a trial of the OX40 agonist ivuxolimab. The genes are TRBV4-2 and TRBJ2-1; D unclear. This receptor was obtained from an adult with an advanced solid tumor such as melanoma, head and neck, liver or kidney cancer. For the CDR3, the DNA is TGTGCCAGCAGCCAAGATGGGCTAGTAGGAGAGGAGCAGTTCTTC. Amino acids: CASSQDGLVGEEQFF.